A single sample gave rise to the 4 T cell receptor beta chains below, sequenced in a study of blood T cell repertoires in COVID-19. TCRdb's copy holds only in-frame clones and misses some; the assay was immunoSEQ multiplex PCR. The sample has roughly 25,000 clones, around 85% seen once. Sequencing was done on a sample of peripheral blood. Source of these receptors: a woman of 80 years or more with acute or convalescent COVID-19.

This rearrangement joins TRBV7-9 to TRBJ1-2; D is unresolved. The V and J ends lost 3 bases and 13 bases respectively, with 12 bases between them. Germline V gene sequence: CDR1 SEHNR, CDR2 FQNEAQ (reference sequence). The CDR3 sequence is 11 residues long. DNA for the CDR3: TGTGCCAGCAGCTTCGAACTTGCGGCCACCTTC. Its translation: CASSFELAATF.

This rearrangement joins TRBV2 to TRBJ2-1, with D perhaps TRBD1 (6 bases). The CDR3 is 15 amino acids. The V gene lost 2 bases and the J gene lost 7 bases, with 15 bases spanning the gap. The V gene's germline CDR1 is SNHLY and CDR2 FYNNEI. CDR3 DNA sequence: TGTGCCAGCAGTGAAACACAGGGTATCGGTAATGAGCAGTTCTTC. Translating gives CASSETQGIGNEQFF.

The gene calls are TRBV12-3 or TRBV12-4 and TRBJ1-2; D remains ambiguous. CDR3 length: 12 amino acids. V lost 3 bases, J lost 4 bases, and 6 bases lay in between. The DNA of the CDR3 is TGTGCCAGCAGTTTCGACTCCTATGGCTACACCTTC. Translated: CASSFDSYGYTF.

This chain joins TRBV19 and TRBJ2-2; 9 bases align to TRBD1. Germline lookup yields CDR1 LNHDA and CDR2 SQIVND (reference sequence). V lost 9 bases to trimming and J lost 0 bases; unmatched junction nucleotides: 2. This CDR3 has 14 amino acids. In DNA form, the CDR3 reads TGTGCCAGCAGACAGGGGGCGAACACCGGGGAGCTGTTTTTT. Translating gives CASRQGANTGELFF.